Below, one T cell receptor (beta chain) is given with its context. This record comes from a study of blood T cell repertoires in COVID-19. For the study at large: The United States, Italy and Spain supplied acute and convalescent COVID-19 samples.

Trimming stripped 5 bases from V and 6 bases from J, with 19 bases between. The CDR3 totals 16 residues. Germline V gives CDR1 SGHTA, CDR2 FQGNSA. In the original processing: How many nucleated cells were present was estimated from reference gene primer amplification. Clones were sequenced by immunoSEQ multiplex PCR, and TCRdb holds only the in-frame ones, with some missing. V, J and clone size are those of that table, while D and trimming were read from the DNA. The table lists over 150,000 clones, roughly 80% of them singletons, with around 2.8% in the top ten. The chain couples TRBV7-2 to TRBJ1-4; D gene ambiguous. The source material was peripheral blood. This TCR was recovered from a man in his 70s with acute or convalescent COVID-19. The DNA for the CDR3 is TGTGCCAGCAGCCACGTATCCCCCCGGGGTGATGAAAAACTGTTTTTT. Translating it yields CASSHVSPRGDEKLFF.